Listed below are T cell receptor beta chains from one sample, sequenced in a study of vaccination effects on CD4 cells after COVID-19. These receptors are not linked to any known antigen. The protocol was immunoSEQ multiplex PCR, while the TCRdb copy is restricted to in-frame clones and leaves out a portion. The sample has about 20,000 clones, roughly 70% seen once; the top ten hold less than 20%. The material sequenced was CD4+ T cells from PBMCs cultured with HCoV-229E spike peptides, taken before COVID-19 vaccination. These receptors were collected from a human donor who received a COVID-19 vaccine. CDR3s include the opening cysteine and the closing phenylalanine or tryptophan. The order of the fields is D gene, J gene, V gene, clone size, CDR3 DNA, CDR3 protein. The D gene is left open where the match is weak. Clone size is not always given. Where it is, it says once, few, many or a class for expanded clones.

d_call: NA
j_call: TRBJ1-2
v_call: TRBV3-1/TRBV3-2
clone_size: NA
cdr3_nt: TGTGCCAGCTTTGACTACGGCGGAGACTATGGCTACACCTTC
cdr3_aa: CASFDYGGDYGYTF

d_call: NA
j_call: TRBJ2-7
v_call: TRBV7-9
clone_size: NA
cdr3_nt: TGTGCCAGCAGCTTAGGGACCTACGAGCAGTACTTC
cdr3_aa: CASSLGTYEQYF

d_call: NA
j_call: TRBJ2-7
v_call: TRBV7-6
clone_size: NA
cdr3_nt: TGTGCCAGCAGCTTAGGCTGGGGGGTATCCTACGAGCAGTACTTC
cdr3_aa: CASSLGWGVSYEQYF

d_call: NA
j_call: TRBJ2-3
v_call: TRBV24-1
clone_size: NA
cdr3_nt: TGTGCCACCAATGGGGGGGCGACCACAGATACGCAGTATTTT
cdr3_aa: CATNGGATTDTQYF

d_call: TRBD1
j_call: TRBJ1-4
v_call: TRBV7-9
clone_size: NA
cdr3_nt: TGTGCCAGCAGCCCGATGGCAGGGGGCGGTGAAAAACTGTTTTTT
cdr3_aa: CASSPMAGGGEKLFF

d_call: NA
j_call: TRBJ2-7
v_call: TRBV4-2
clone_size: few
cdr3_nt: TGTGCCAGCAGCCAAGCCCGGGGGAATTACGAGCAGTACTTC
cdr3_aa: CASSQARGNYEQYF

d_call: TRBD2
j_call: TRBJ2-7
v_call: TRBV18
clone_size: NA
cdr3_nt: TGTGCCAGCTCACCACCCAGCGGGAGGACCTCCTACGAGCAGTACTTC
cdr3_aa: CASSPPSGRTSYEQYF

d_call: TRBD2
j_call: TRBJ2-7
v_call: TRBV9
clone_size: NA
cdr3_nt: TGTGCCAGCAGCGTCGGTTCCGGGACTAGCGGGACTGGCTACGAGCAGTACTTC
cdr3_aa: CASSVGSGTSGTGYEQYF

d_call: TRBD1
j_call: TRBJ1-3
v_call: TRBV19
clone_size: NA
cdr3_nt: TGTGCCAGTAGAAAGGACAGGGTAACCGGAAACACCATATATTTT
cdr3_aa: CASRKDRVTGNTIYF

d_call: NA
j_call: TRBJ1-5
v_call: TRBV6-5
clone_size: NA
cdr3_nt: TGTGCCAGCTATGGTCGGCAGGGGTACAATCAGCCCCAGCATTTT
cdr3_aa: CASYGRQGYNQPQHF

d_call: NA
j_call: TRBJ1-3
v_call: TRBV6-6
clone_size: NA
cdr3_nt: TGTGCCAGCAGACCTCGTACAGTCCCACGAAACACCATATATTTT
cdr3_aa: CASRPRTVPRNTIYF

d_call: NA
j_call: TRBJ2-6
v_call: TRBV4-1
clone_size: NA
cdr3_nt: TGCGCCAGCAGCCAACCCCACGCAGGCCCTGGGGCCAACGTCCTGACTTTC
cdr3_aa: CASSQPHAGPGANVLTF

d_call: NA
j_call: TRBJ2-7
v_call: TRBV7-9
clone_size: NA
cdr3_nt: TGTGCCAGCAGCACCCCAGGGAGCGAGCAGTACTTC
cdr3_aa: CASSTPGSEQYF

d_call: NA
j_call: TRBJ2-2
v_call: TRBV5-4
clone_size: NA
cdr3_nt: TGTGCCAGCAGCGCACCCCCAGGGGAGGGTACCGGGGAGCTGTTTTTT
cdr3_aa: CASSAPPGEGTGELFF

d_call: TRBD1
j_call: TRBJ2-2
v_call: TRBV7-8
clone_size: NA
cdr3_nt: TGTGCCAGCAGCCCTCGACAGGGCGCGAACACCGGGGAGCTGTTTTTT
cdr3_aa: CASSPRQGANTGELFF

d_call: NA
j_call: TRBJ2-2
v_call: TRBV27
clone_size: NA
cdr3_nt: TGTGCCAGCAGTTTGTCACCGCGACCCGGGGAGCTGTTTTTT
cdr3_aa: CASSLSPRPGELFF

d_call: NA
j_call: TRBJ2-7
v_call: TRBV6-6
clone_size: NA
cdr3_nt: TGTGCCAGCAGTTATTTAACAGGAGGCGGATACGAGCAGTACTTC
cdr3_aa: CASSYLTGGGYEQYF

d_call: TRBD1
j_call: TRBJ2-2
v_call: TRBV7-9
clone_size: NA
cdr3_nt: TGTGCCAGCAGCCCGGGACAGTACACCGGGGAGCTGTTTTTT
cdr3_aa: CASSPGQYTGELFF

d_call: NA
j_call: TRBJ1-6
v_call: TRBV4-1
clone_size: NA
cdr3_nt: TGCGCCAGCACCCGGGGAGGAGCCCTTACCTATAATTCACCCCTCCACTTT
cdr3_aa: CASTRGGALTYNSPLHF

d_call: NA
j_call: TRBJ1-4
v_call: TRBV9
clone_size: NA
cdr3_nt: TGTGCCAGCAGCGTAGGTGTGGGAGGGGCCGCTAATGAAAAACTGTTTTTT
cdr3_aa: CASSVGVGGAANEKLFF

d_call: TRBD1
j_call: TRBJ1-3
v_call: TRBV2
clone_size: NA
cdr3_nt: TGTGCCAGCAGTGCCGGGACAGGCGTCTCTGGAAACACCATATATTTT
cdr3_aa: CASSAGTGVSGNTIYF

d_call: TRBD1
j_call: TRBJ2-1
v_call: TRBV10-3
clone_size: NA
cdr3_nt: TGTGCCATCAGTGAATTACCGCCGGGACAGGGTACCTACAATGAGCAGTTCTTC
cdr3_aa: CAISELPPGQGTYNEQFF

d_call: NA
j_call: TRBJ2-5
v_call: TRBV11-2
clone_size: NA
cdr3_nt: TGTGCCAGCACCTGGCAGAGGAAAGAGACCCAGTACTTC
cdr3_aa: CASTWQRKETQYF

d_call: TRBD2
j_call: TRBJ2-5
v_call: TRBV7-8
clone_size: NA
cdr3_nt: TGTGCCAGCGGCACGGGGGGGTATGGGACCCAGTACTTC
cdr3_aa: CASGTGGYGTQYF

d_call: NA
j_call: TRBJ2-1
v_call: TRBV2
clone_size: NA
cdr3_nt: TGTGCCAGCAGTACAGAAGGGACTGCTAATGAGCAGTTCTTC
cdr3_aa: CASSTEGTANEQFF

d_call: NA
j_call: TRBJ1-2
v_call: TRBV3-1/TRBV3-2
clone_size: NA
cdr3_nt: TGTGCCAGCAGCCAAGGAGGCTCTTCCTATGGCTACACCTTC
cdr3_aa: CASSQGGSSYGYTF

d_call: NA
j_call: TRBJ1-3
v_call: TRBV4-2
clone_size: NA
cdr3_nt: TGTGCCAGCAGCCACCCCGCGGGCTCTGGAAACACCATATATTTT
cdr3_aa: CASSHPAGSGNTIYF

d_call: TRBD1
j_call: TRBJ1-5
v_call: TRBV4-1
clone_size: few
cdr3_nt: TGCGCCAGCAGCTGGTCACAGGGGAAAAATCAGCCCCAGCATTTT
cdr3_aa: CASSWSQGKNQPQHF